This T cell receptor beta chain is drawn from a study of cytomegalovirus exposure and HLA in healthy donors. In the study overall: Among the 300 to 500 genotyped donors, 65% to 90% were placed in the Caucasian-associated ancestry cluster.

13 Jbeta primers and 60 Vbeta primers were used for the PCR. Profiled with immunoSEQ multiplex PCR; TCRdb holds only in-frame clones, not every one. The sample shows about 160,000 clones, about 79% of them seen only once. Only a few counts were recorded for this clone. Per germline, CDR1 SGHRS and CDR2 YFSETQ. This CDR3 has 13 residues. The V gene lost 6 bases and the J gene lost 5 bases, with 13 bases spanning the gap. Source material: PBMCs. The chain combines TRBV5-1 with TRBJ2-3, with D possibly matching TRBD1 (5 bases). This receptor was obtained from a female donor in good health and CMV-seronegative. The CDR3 protein is CASTWTPRDTQYF. The CDR3 bases are TGCGCCAGCACTTGGACACCCCGAGATACGCAGTATTTT.